One sample yielded the 21 T cell receptor beta chains listed below, sequenced in a study of cytomegalovirus exposure and HLA in healthy donors. PCR primers comprised 60 Vbeta and 13 Jbeta primers. Measured with immunoSEQ multiplex PCR; TCRdb has only the in-frame clones, and not every one. The profile shows around 110,000 clones, 55% to 75% of them singletons. The source material was PBMCs. The receptors here all came from a woman between 35 and 50 years old in good health and CMV-seropositive.

There are a few counts of this clone. The gene calls are TRBV2 and TRBJ2-2; TRBD2 aligns across 9 bases. This CDR3 region has 19 residues. Germline V lookup: CDR1 SNHLY, CDR2 FYNNEI. The J segment lost 1 base and the V segment lost 3 bases, leaving 12 bases of the junction unmatched. The CDR3 region is CASSDTSGRTRENTGELFF. The DNA of the CDR3 is TGTGCCAGCAGTGATACAAGCGGGAGGACCCGCGAGAACACCGGGGAGCTGTTTTTT.

The chain links TRBV12-5 to TRBJ2-4; the match to TRBD2 covers 7 bases. CDR1 and CDR2 (germline): LGHNT, FRNRAP. The ends lost 0 bases at V and 0 bases at J; junction bases unmatched: 5. The CDR3 extends over 17 amino acids. The CDR3 region is CASGLVTSQEAKNIQYF. CDR3 in DNA: TGTGCTAGTGGTTTGGTGACTAGCCAGGAAGCCAAAAACATTCAGTACTTC.

The rearrangement links TRBV29-1 to TRBJ1-2; D is perhaps TRBD1 (6 bases). Germline lookup yields CDR1 SQVTM and CDR2 ANQGSEA. The CDR3 totals 15 residues. The V gene lost 2 bases and the J gene lost 4 bases, with 17 bases spanning the gap. The CDR3 bases are TGCAGCGTTGAACTGGGGGCAGATTCGATCTATGGCTACACCTTC. Encoded protein: CSVELGADSIYGYTF. The entire variable domain, with the rest obtained from reference TRBV29-1 and TRBJ1-2, is as follows: SAVISQKPSRDICQRGTSLTIQCQVDSQVTMMFWYRQQPGQSLTLIATANQGSEATYESGFVIDKFPISRPNLTFSTLTVSNMSPEDSSIYLCSVELGADSIYGYTFGSGTRLTVV.

This CDR3 reads CASSPLPSEYEQYF. CDR3 nucleotides: TGTGCCAGCAGCCCCTTGCCTAGCGAATACGAGCAGTACTTC. The chain combines TRBV28 with TRBJ2-7, with D perhaps matching TRBD2 (6 bases). The CDR3 is 14 amino acids. Deletions cut 6 bases from V and 4 bases from J, with 16 bases between. Germline CDR1 MDHEN, CDR2 SYDVKM.

This clone was seen a handful of times. The chain combines TRBV6-5 with TRBJ1-4, with D uncertain. Per the germline V gene, CDR1 is MNHEY and CDR2 is SVGAGI. V shed 5 bases and J shed 6 bases, with 13 bases lying between them. The CDR3 has 14 amino acids. The CDR3 bases are TGTGCCAGCAGTCCTGGAGGGTCCCATGAAAAACTGTTTTTT. Translation gives CASSPGGSHEKLFF.

This chain connects TRBV2 to TRBJ2-1, with TRBD2 as a possible D gene (6 bases). The CDR3 sequence is 12 residues long. From germline, CDR1 is SNHLY and CDR2 FYNNEI. Trimming stripped 6 bases from V and 12 bases from J, with 15 bases between. The CDR3 region has the DNA TGTGCCAGCAGAATACCTAGCGCTGGGCAGTTCTTC. Its translation is CASRIPSAGQFF.

This sequence joins TRBV4-1 and TRBJ2-1, with 7 nucleotides matching TRBD1. J was trimmed by 8 bases and V by 6 bases; bases with no gene match: 7. The germline V gene has CDR1 MGHRA and CDR2 YSYEKL. This CDR3 is built from 13 residues. This chain's CDR3 is CASRDRVRDEQFF. The CDR3, as DNA: TGCGCCAGCAGAGACAGGGTTAGGGATGAGCAGTTCTTC.

A word on this clone: Because the CDR3's place on the DNA is in doubt, the DNA is left out and the CDR3 is given as listed by TCRdb. The chain employs TRBV2 and TRBJ2-1; the listed D gene, TRBD1, was not tested against the DNA. Per germline, CDR1 SNHLY and CDR2 FYNNEI. The CDR3 has 15 residues if both end residues are counted. CDR3: CASILDRGFGNEQFF.

This clone was seen once. The chain has TRBV5-5 and TRBJ2-3; D not certain. The germline gives CDR1 SGHKS, CDR2 YYEKEE (reference sequence). CDR3 length equals 13 residues. V shed 4 bases and J shed 4 bases, with 10 bases lying between them. The CDR3 sequence is CASSPSAPDTQYF. CDR3 in DNA: TGTGCCAGCAGCCCCTCAGCGCCAGATACGCAGTATTTT.

This sequence joins TRBV7-2 and TRBJ1-4, with a possible D match to TRBD1 (6 bases). The germline V gene has CDR1 SGHTA and CDR2 FQGNSA. This CDR3 has 16 amino acids. Trimming took 0 bases from V and 8 from J, leaving 16 bases between them. Written as DNA, the CDR3 is TGTGCCAGCAGCTTAGCAAGATCGGGGGGCCAGGAAAAACTGTTTTTT. Translated, it gives CASSLARSGGQEKLFF.

The chain combines TRBV7-2 with TRBJ2-3; 10 positions agree with TRBD2. Germline CDR1 SGHTA, CDR2 FQGNSA. This CDR3 spans 17 amino acids. The ends lost 2 bases at V and 2 bases at J; junction bases unmatched: 7. The CDR3: CASSLNFGLADTDTQYF. CDR3 in DNA: TGTGCCAGCAGCTTAAATTTTGGACTAGCGGACACAGATACGCAGTATTTT.

The chain links TRBV5-8 to TRBJ2-1, with unresolved D. The length of the CDR3 is 17 residues. CDR1 is SGHTS and CDR2 is YDEGEE in the germline V gene. Trimming took off 0 bases at V and 6 bases at J, with 19 bases between the two ends. CDR3 loop: CASSLERNIQHSNEQFF. The CDR3 DNA reads TGTGCCAGCAGCTTGGAAAGAAACATACAGCACAGCAATGAGCAGTTCTTC.

CDR3 bases: TGCAGTGCCCTAATCTACGAGCAGTACTTC. Translation gives CSALIYEQYF. V and J are TRBV20-1 and TRBJ2-7; D gene uncertain. CDR1 and CDR2 (germline): DFQATT, SNEGSKA (reference sequence). The V gene lost 6 bases and the J gene lost 3 bases, with 6 bases spanning the gap. The CDR3 has 10 residues.

This chain connects TRBV19 to TRBJ2-2, with D possibly matching TRBD2 (6 bases). Germline CDR1 reads LNHDA; CDR2 reads SQIVND (reference sequence). The CDR3 extends over 15 amino acids. With 7 bases removed from V and 2 bases from J, the gap between germline ends came to 14 bases. Written as DNA, the CDR3 is TGTGCCAGTAATACACCGGGACTCAACACCGGGGAGCTGTTTTTT. It codes for CASNTPGLNTGELFF.

The gene calls are TRBV19 and TRBJ2-7; a weak D match, TRBD1 (6 bases). There are 13 residues in the CDR3. The V gene lost 10 bases and the J gene lost 2 bases, with 15 bases spanning the gap. Looked up from germline, CDR1 is LNHDA and CDR2 is SQIVND (reference sequence). CDR3 region: CATSKDRTYEQYF. In nucleotides, the CDR3 is TGTGCCACCAGCAAAGACAGGACCTACGAGCAGTACTTC.

This clone was recorded only once. This chain uses TRBV9 with TRBJ1-4; D is possibly TRBD1 (5 bases). This CDR3 has 15 amino acids. Germline CDR1 is SGDLS and CDR2 is YYNGEE. V lost 2 bases to trimming and J lost 8 bases, with 16 bases between them. This chain's CDR3 is CASSVYDSYQEKLFF. CDR3 bases: TGTGCCAGCAGCGTCTACGACAGTTATCAGGAAAAACTGTTTTTT. Together with reference TRBV9 and TRBJ1-4, the CDR3 gives the full variable domain: DSGVTQTPKHLITATGQRVTLRCSPRSGDLSVYWYQQSLDQGLQFLIQYYNGEERAKGNILERFSAQQFPDLHSELNLSSLELGDSALYFCASSVYDSYQEKLFFGSGTQLSVL.

This chain joins TRBV9 and TRBJ2-7, with 9 bases lining up with TRBD2. Germline V CDR1 and CDR2: SGDLS, YYNGEE. V lost 3 bases, J lost 2 bases, and 12 bases stayed unmatched. This CDR3 comprises 17 residues. CDR3 in DNA: TGTGCCAGCAGCGCGGGATCCTGGACTAGCGCCACCTACGAGCAGTACTTC. Its translation is CASSAGSWTSATYEQYF.

V gene TRBV5-1 combines with J gene TRBJ2-7, with TRBD2 as a possible D gene (6 bases). This CDR3 is 16 amino acids long. Germline V gene sequence: CDR1 SGHRS, CDR2 YFSETQ. Trimming stripped 4 bases from V and 0 bases from J, with 17 bases between. Here the CDR3 DNA reads TGCGCCAGCAGCAGAGGAGCGGGCTCGAGCTCCTACGAGCAGTACTTC. Translation gives CASSRGAGSSSYEQYF. The full variable domain, completed using reference TRBV5-1 and TRBJ2-7, is KAGVTQTPRYLIKTRGQQVTLSCSPISGHRSVSWYQQTPGQGLQFLFEYFSETQRNKGNFPGRFSGRQFSNSRSEMNVSTLELGDSALYLCASSRGAGSSSYEQYFGPGTRLTVT.

The rearrangement uses TRBV19 and TRBJ2-2; D is uncertain. The CDR3 totals 11 residues. From germline, CDR1 is LNHDA and CDR2 SQIVND (reference sequence). Trimming left V 9 bases short and J 6 bases short, with 8 bases between. This chain's CDR3 is CASLRSGELFF. CDR3 in DNA: TGTGCCAGCCTCCGTTCCGGGGAGCTGTTTTTT.

In this sample, this clone turned up a few times. J is TRBJ2-7 and V is TRBV10-3; 8 bases line up with TRBD1. Losses at the gene ends were 5 bases for V and 1 base for J; bases not matched to a gene: 4. This CDR3 has 14 residues. CDR1 is ENHRY, CDR2 SYGVKD, per germline. In DNA form, the CDR3 reads TGTGCCATCAGTATCGGGACAGGTTCCTACGAGCAGTACTTC. This sequence encodes CAISIGTGSYEQYF.

The chain links TRBV4-1 to TRBJ2-7; 11 bases map to TRBD2. Germline lookup yields CDR1 MGHRA and CDR2 YSYEKL. J was trimmed by 4 bases and V by 5 bases; bases with no gene match: 4. This CDR3 comprises 14 residues. CDR3 in DNA: TGCGCCAGCAGCACGGGACTAGCGGATTACGAGCAGTACTTC. It codes for CASSTGLADYEQYF.